These 23 T cell receptor beta chains were sequenced from one sample in a study of regulatory T cells in long-lasting Graves disease. The time point: newly diagnosed GD, antithyroid drugs for less than 3 months. RNA extracted from PBMCs served as the sequencing template. Libraries of TCR beta came from iRepertoire HTBI primers plus Arm-PCR of CDR3 regions. TCRdb analysed the multiplex PCR reads with MiXCR anew, one entry per CDR3 protein. Of 200,000 to 250,000 distinct CDR3 sequences listed, roughly a fifth are singletons. The data were also submitted as part of a second study, on T cells in Graves' hyperthyroidism and ophthalmopathy.

The sample here was peripheral blood mononuclear cells (PBMCs), taken at new diagnosis, from a patient treated with antithyroid drugs. These receptors all come from a woman aged 25-40 years with Graves disease.

The CDR3 region has the DNA TGTGCCTGGAGTCCGCGGGGCCGCGGGATTCGAATGAAAGTGCAGTACTTC. Translated: CAWSPRGRGIRMKVQYF. This chain uses TRBV30 with TRBJ2-7, with D maybe TRBD2 (6 bases). V lost 2 bases to trimming and J lost 9 bases, with 29 bases between them. The CDR3 runs 17 residues. Germline V gene sequence: CDR1 GTSNPN, CDR2 SVGIG (reference sequence).

This chain links TRBV5-1 with TRBJ1-1; TRBD1 might be the D (6 bases). Germline V gene sequence: CDR1 SGHRS, CDR2 YFSETQ. V was trimmed by 2 bases and J by 1 base, leaving 12 bases between them. The CDR3 length is 15 residues. In DNA, the CDR3 is TGCGCCAGCAGCTTCACGGGGGCGCAGAACACTGAAGCTTTCTTT. Translated, it gives CASSFTGAQNTEAFF.

The sample holds many counts of this clonotype. The CDR3 coding sequence is TGTGCCAGCAGGGTGAACAGGGGGTTAAGCTACGAGCAGTACTTC. Protein sequence: CASRVNRGLSYEQYF. J is TRBJ2-7 and V is TRBV12-3 or TRBV12-4; 8 bases fit TRBD1. The CDR3 runs 15 residues. V was pared by 6 bases and J by 3 bases, with 10 bases of the junction left unmatched.

This clonotype was found a few times. The chain joins TRBV4-1 to TRBJ1-2, with D possibly matching TRBD1 (5 bases). The CDR3 is made up of 13 amino acids. V lost 4 bases to trimming and J lost 4 bases, with 10 bases between them. Germline loops: CDR1 MGHRA, CDR2 YSYEKL. CDR3 DNA: TGCGCCAGCAGCCCGGGACGGTCCTATGGCTACACCTTC. This translates into CASSPGRSYGYTF.

In this sample, this clonotype turned up many times. This chain links TRBV6-1 with TRBJ1-1; D might be TRBD1 (5 bases). Germline V CDR1 and CDR2: MNHNS, SASEGT. The CDR3 runs 13 residues. Between the trimmed V and J ends, which lost 7 bases and 1 base, there was a span of 10 bases. CDR3 in DNA: TGTGCCAGCACCCGGGGGAGGAACACTGAAGCTTTCTTT. It is translated as CASTRGRNTEAFF.

This rearrangement joins TRBV11-2 to TRBJ2-5; D might be TRBD2 (5 bases). Germline V gene sequence: CDR1 SGHAT, CDR2 FQNNGV. The V and J ends lost 4 bases and 5 bases respectively, with 11 bases between them. The CDR3 is 13 amino acids. CDR3 residues: CASSSLVRETQYF. DNA for the CDR3: TGTGCCAGCAGCTCACTAGTTAGGGAGACCCAGTACTTC.

There are many counts of this clonotype. The chain uses TRBV20-1 and TRBJ1-5, with 7 positions matching TRBD1. Per germline, CDR1 DFQATT and CDR2 SNEGSKA (reference sequence). Germline trimming cut 3 bases from V and 5 bases from J; bases unmatched to any gene: 10. This CDR3 has 15 residues. CDR3 sequence: CSASTGQNFDQPQHF. As DNA, the CDR3 is TGCAGTGCTAGTACGGGACAGAATTTTGATCAGCCCCAGCATTTT.

This clonotype was detected many times. The rearrangement joins TRBV20-1 to TRBJ2-7; D unclear. Trimming cost V 2 bases and J 2 bases, with 13 bases left between them. The germline V gene encodes CDR1 DFQATT and CDR2 SNEGSKA (reference sequence). CDR3 size: 14 residues. In DNA form, the CDR3 reads TGCAGTGCTAGACAAGGATCCTCGACCTACGAGCAGTACTTC. It encodes CSARQGSSTYEQYF.

In its sample, this clonotype was seen a few times. A much larger clone lies one base from this, so it may be a read error. The CDR3 loop reads CASSSWDRGVTNEKLFF. In DNA, the CDR3 is TGTGCCAGCAGCTCCTGGGACAGGGGGGTAACTAATGAAAAACTGTTTTTT. The chain couples TRBV3-1 to TRBJ1-4, with 11 bases fitting TRBD1. Losses at the gene ends were 5 bases for V and 1 base for J; bases not matched to a gene: 6. Germline V gives CDR1 LGHDT, CDR2 YNNKEL (reference sequence). CDR3 size: 17 residues.

This clonotype was picked up many times. The chain combines TRBV9 with TRBJ1-4, with D uncertain. There are 15 residues in the CDR3. CDR1 and CDR2 (germline): SGDLS, YYNGEE. V was cut by 0 bases and J by 4 bases, with 10 bases left in between. Here the CDR3 reads CASSVATGINEKLFF. CDR3 coding DNA: TGTGCCAGCAGCGTAGCGACGGGGATTAATGAAAAACTGTTTTTT.

This clonotype was observed at least ten times. The chain combines TRBV19 with TRBJ2-1; TRBD2 might be the D (5 bases). In germline, CDR1 is LNHDA, CDR2 SQIVND (reference sequence). Trimming removed 3 bases at V and 2 bases at J, with 11 bases between. This CDR3 comprises 15 residues. In DNA form, the CDR3 reads TGTGCCAGTAGTATCACAGCGGCCCCCTACAATGAGCAGTTCTTC. It yields the protein CASSITAAPYNEQFF.

This clonotype was seen at least ten times. This chain joins TRBV11-1 and TRBJ2-7; the D call may be TRBD1 or TRBD2 (5 bases each). The germline V gene encodes CDR1 SGHAT and CDR2 FQDESV (reference sequence). This CDR3 has 14 residues. V gave up 1 base and J gave up 2 bases, with 9 bases separating them. CDR3 protein: CASSLGGPAYEQYF. As DNA, the CDR3 is TGTGCCAGCAGCTTAGGGGGACCCGCCTACGAGCAGTACTTC.

This clonotype was seen at least ten times. The genes are TRBV18 and TRBJ2-1; 7 bases align to TRBD1. CDR1 is KGHSH, CDR2 LQKENI, per germline. This CDR3 spans 13 amino acids. The V segment lost 3 bases and the J segment 9 bases; nucleotides outside the gene matches: 5. This CDR3 is CASSPLRGPEQFF. In DNA, the CDR3 is TGTGCCAGCTCACCTTTAAGGGGGCCTGAGCAGTTCTTC.

This clonotype turned up a few times. The conserved closing phenylalanine or tryptophan is absent in this CDR3, likely reflecting a read error. The gene calls are TRBV12-3 or TRBV12-4 and TRBJ1-1; 10 nucleotides match TRBD1. The CDR3 spans 15 residues. CDR3 bases: TGTGCCGGCAGCTCCTCGACAGGGGGCGCAACTGAAGCTTTCTCT. Its protein is CAGSSSTGGATEAFS.

This rearrangement joins TRBV27 to TRBJ2-6, with TRBD1 identical over 9 bases. This CDR3 has 18 amino acids. CDR1 MNHEY and CDR2 SMNVEV come from the germline V gene (reference sequence). V was clipped by 4 bases and J by 2 bases; unmatched bases: 9. For the CDR3, the DNA is TGTGCCAGCAGTTCACCGGGACAGGGAGAAGCTGGGGCCAACGTCCTGACTTTC. Translating it yields CASSSPGQGEAGANVLTF.

This clonotype was found many times. The rearrangement joins TRBV3-1 to TRBJ2-7, with D unresolved. The CDR3 covers 13 residues. The germline gives CDR1 LGHDT, CDR2 YNNKEL (reference sequence). V shed 1 base and J shed 0 bases, with 4 bases lying between them. For the CDR3, the DNA is TGTGCCAGCAGCCAAGTCGTCTCCTACGAGCAGTACTTC. Translating gives CASSQVVSYEQYF.

This sequence joins TRBV18 and TRBJ1-3, with 8 nucleotides matching TRBD1. The CDR3 length is 19 residues. Trimming removed 2 bases from V and 4 bases from J; junction bases left unmatched: 16. From germline, CDR1 is KGHSH and CDR2 LQKENI. The CDR3 protein is CASSPIGQGSSIGGNTIYF. The CDR3 region has the DNA TGTGCCAGCTCACCAATTGGACAGGGATCTTCGATTGGAGGAAACACCATATATTTT. The whole variable domain, filled in from reference TRBV18 and TRBJ1-3, reads NAGVMQNPRHLVRRRGQEARLRCSPMKGHSHVYWYRQLPEEGLKFMVYLQKENIIDESGMPKERFSAEFPKEGPSILRIQQVVRGDSAAYFCASSPIGQGSSIGGNTIYFGEGSWLTVV.

A word on this clonotype: It differs at one base from a far larger clone, so likely a read error. The CDR3 bases are TGTGCCATCAGTGAACAGGGGCAAGAGACCCAGTACTTC. This translates into CAISEQGQETQYF. The chain couples TRBV10-3 to TRBJ2-5, with 7 bases lining up with TRBD1. Looked up from germline, CDR1 is ENHRY and CDR2 is SYGVKD. Trimming cost V 3 bases and J 2 bases; bases outside gene matches: 0. There are 13 residues in the CDR3.

Only a few counts were recorded for this clonotype. The chain employs TRBV9 and TRBJ2-3, with 10 bases matching TRBD2. CDR1 is SGDLS and CDR2 is YYNGEE in the germline V gene. The CDR3 is 16 residues long. The trim removed 4 bases at V and 3 bases at J, leaving 8 bases unmatched. The CDR3 protein is CASSLAAGGQTDTQYF. In DNA, the CDR3 is TGTGCCAGCAGCTTAGCAGCGGGGGGGCAGACAGATACGCAGTATTTT. The full variable domain, in which reference TRBV9 and TRBJ2-3 provide the parts outside the CDR3, is DSGVTQTPKHLITATGQRVTLRCSPRSGDLSVYWYQQSLDQGLQFLIQYYNGEERAKGNILERFSAQQFPDLHSELNLSSLELGDSALYFCASSLAAGGQTDTQYFGPGTRLTVL.

This clonotype was observed at least ten times. The genes are TRBV6-1 and TRBJ2-7; TRBD2 is a possible D gene (5 bases). V was pared by 5 bases and J by 2 bases, with 13 bases between. Germline lookup yields CDR1 MNHNS and CDR2 SASEGT. The CDR3 totals 14 residues. The CDR3 spells CASSPDGGTYEQYF. CDR3 nucleotides: TGTGCCAGCAGTCCGGACGGAGGAACCTACGAGCAGTACTTC.

This clonotype was recorded at least ten times. This chain links TRBV2 with TRBJ1-6; maybe TRBD1 (5 bases). Germline lookup yields CDR1 SNHLY and CDR2 FYNNEI. V lost 6 bases and J 4 bases, leaving 7 bases between the germline ends. This CDR3 contains 13 residues. The CDR3 region is CASRTEYNSPLHF. CDR3 DNA sequence: TGTGCCAGCAGGACAGAATATAATTCACCCCTCCACTTT.

This clonotype occurred many times. J is TRBJ2-3 and V is TRBV30; D unclear. The CDR3 sequence is 16 residues long. V was pared by 2 bases and J by 0 bases, with 15 bases between. CDR1 GTSNPN and CDR2 SVGIG come from the germline V gene (reference sequence). The CDR3 nucleotides are TGTGCCTGGAGTCCTGCGGTGTCCGCTAGCACAGATACGCAGTATTTT. Amino acid sequence: CAWSPAVSASTDTQYF. The full variable domain, completed using reference TRBV30 and TRBJ2-3, is SQTIHQWPATLVQPVGSPLSLECTVEGTSNPNLYWYRQAAGRGLQLLFYSVGIGQISSEVPQNLSASRPQDRQFILSSKKLLLSDSGFYLCAWSPAVSASTDTQYFGPGTRLTVL.

This clonotype was observed at least ten times. The gene calls are TRBV28 and TRBJ1-5, with D possibly matching TRBD1 (6 bases). Germline V gene sequence: CDR1 MDHEN, CDR2 SYDVKM. The V end lost 2 bases, the J end lost 4 bases, and 12 bases lay between the germline ends. This CDR3 has 15 amino acids. The chain's CDR3 is CASSLGGGRNQPQHF. CDR3 DNA sequence: TGTGCCAGCAGTTTAGGCGGGGGCCGAAATCAGCCCCAGCATTTT.